Listed below are T cell receptor beta chains from one sample, sequenced in a study of tumor-infiltrating lymphocytes in primary liver carcinoma. TCRdb re-called the multiplex PCR reads through MiXCR, storing one row per CDR3 protein. The sample lists just over 300,000 distinct CDR3 sequences; 45% to 70% were seen once. Input material: peripheral blood. The receptors stem from a woman in her twenties or thirties with primary liver carcinoma and hepatitis B virus infection. Each CDR3 is given with its conserved first and last residue.

V: TRBV4-3
length: 17
J: TRBJ2-1
CDR3: CASSQWAIPSAWNEQFF

V: TRBV12-3/TRBV12-4
length: 14
J: TRBJ1-5
CDR3: CVSSGTGPNQPQHF

V: TRBV11-2
length: 14
J: TRBJ2-3
CDR3: CASSLEGLGDTQYF

V: TRBV11-1
length: 14
J: TRBJ2-2
CDR3: CASSLWANTGELFF

V: TRBV7-8
length: 16
J: TRBJ2-7
CDR3: CASSLPQDRLSHEQYF

V: TRBV4-1
length: 15
J: TRBJ2-7
CDR3: CASSQVGDRGHEQYF

V: TRBV6-6
length: 14
J: TRBJ2-7
CDR3: CASRLGRDAHEQYF

V: TRBV5-5
length: 15
J: TRBJ2-3
CDR3: CASSWGGVGTDTQYF

V: TRBV11-2
length: 15
J: TRBJ2-5
CDR3: CANRLTRVTQETQYF

V: TRBV4-2
length: 15
J: TRBJ2-1
CDR3: CASSQEPSSYNEQFF

V: TRBV11-2
length: 11
J: TRBJ2-7
CDR3: CVSSSPYEQHF

V: TRBV13
length: 16
J: TRBJ2-7
CDR3: CASSPMGAGGTYEQYF

V: TRBV7-8
length: 15
J: TRBJ2-3
CDR3: CASSLVGGHTDTQYF

V: TRBV12-3/TRBV12-4
length: 13
J: TRBJ2-7
CDR3: CASSPQEFHEQYF

V: TRBV12-3/TRBV12-4
length: 15
J: TRBJ2-7
CDR3: CASSLGGTPLYEQYF

V: TRBV6-5
length: 12
J: TRBJ2-7
CDR3: CASSPGTDEQYF

V: TRBV28
length: 12
J: TRBJ2-7
CDR3: CASSSPPIEQYF

V: TRBV6-2/TRBV6-3
length: 15
J: TRBJ2-3
CDR3: CASSHLGERTDTQYF

V: TRBV6-5
length: 18
J: TRBJ1-5
CDR3: CASIRGVSDRYSNQPQHF

V: TRBV10-2
length: 12
J: TRBJ2-1
CDR3: CASSERRNEQFF

V: TRBV12-3/TRBV12-4
length: 15
J: TRBJ1-4
CDR3: CASSFGDRQYEKLFF

V: TRBV12-3/TRBV12-4
length: 15
J: TRBJ2-2
CDR3: CASSGLQGNTGELFF

V: TRBV24-1
length: 15
J: TRBJ2-5
CDR3: CATSDLAADQETQYF

V: TRBV11-3
length: 15
J: TRBJ2-7
CDR3: CTSSLDQGVFYEQYF

V: TRBV19
length: 14
J: TRBJ2-1
CDR3: CASKEVGQYNEQFF

V: TRBV12-5
length: 14
J: TRBJ2-2
CDR3: CASGLGTNTGELFF

V: TRBV11-3
length: 23
J: TRBJ2-1
CDR3: CASSLWEAGVQVRGTPHYNKQFF

V: TRBV7-9
length: 14
J: TRBJ1-2
CDR3: CTSSLAGGVYGYTF

V: TRBV7-9
length: 12
J: TRBJ1-1
CDR3: CASSPRGTEAFF

V: TRBV7-9
length: 13
J: TRBJ1-2
CDR3: CANSLTAGQGYTF

V: TRBV29-1
length: 22
J: TRBJ2-1
CDR3: CSVTKHSGAGSGRAKLGNEQFF

V: TRBV11-1
length: 15
J: TRBJ2-1
CDR3: CASSHSSGAGNEQLF

V: TRBV6-1
length: 11
J: TRBJ2-4
CDR3: CASSNSNIQYF

V: TRBV29-1
length: 13
J: TRBJ1-2
CDR3: CSVTTGVFYGYTF

V: TRBV12-3/TRBV12-4
length: 16
J: TRBJ2-3
CDR3: CASSELSEGPTDTRYF

V: TRBV4-3
length: 18
J: TRBJ2-3
CDR3: CASSQSVWLVDPDDAQYF

V: TRBV6-2/TRBV6-3
length: 14
J: TRBJ1-2
CDR3: CASRLAGAGYGYTF

V: TRBV12-5
length: 13
J: TRBJ2-1
CDR3: CASVGWDYNEQFF

V: TRBV13
length: 14
J: TRBJ2-5
CDR3: CASSSRLAEETQYF

V: TRBV7-9
length: 15
J: TRBJ2-7
CDR3: CACSLAVDSPYEQYF

V: TRBV12-3/TRBV12-4
length: 13
J: TRBJ2-2
CDR3: CASRGDQGGELFF

V: TRBV12-3/TRBV12-4
length: 13
J: TRBJ1-2
CDR3: CASTRGGPVGYTF

V: TRBV14
length: 15
J: TRBJ2-1
CDR3: CASSPGTSRYNEQFF

V: TRBV29-1
length: 14
J: TRBJ1-2
CDR3: CSVKLDRPNYGYTF

V: TRBV11-2
length: 19
J: TRBJ2-1
CDR3: CANSSPQLAALGSNNEQFF

V: TRBV11-2
length: 16
J: TRBJ2-7
CDR3: CASSFDRTGLAYEQYF

V: TRBV14
length: 13
J: TRBJ2-5
CDR3: CASRGPSEETQYF

V: TRBV29-1
length: 14
J: TRBJ1-5
CDR3: CSIERQGVNQPQPF

V: TRBV6-1
length: 13
J: TRBJ2-3
CDR3: CPSRTTGQPQGYF

V: TRBV28
length: 15
J: TRBJ2-1
CDR3: CASVGPGDHYNEQFF

V: TRBV11-3
length: 15
J: TRBJ2-1
CDR3: CASSPDRGRDNEQFF

V: TRBV6-5
length: 14
J: TRBJ1-1
CDR3: CASSVDSQNTEAFF

V: TRBV6-2/TRBV6-3
length: 11
J: TRBJ1-2
CDR3: CASSDRWGYTF

V: TRBV7-9
length: 13
J: TRBJ2-1
CDR3: CASNTPSSGGKFF